This entry is about one TCR beta chain. A read error may explain this, as a much larger clone is one base away. The data derive from a study of Graves' ophthalmopathy and Graves' hyperthyroidism. J gave up 6 bases and V 4 bases, and 3 bases lay outside the gene matches. This CDR3 spans 12 amino acids. Physicians reached a diagnosis by relying on clinical symptoms, serum thyroxine, TRAb, thyroid ultrasound and orbital computed tomography. Transcripts of RNA were the source for amplifying TCR beta CDR3 regions. HTBI primers served in a first-round RT-PCR, which a second-round multiplex PCR followed. TCRdb itself ran the multiplex PCR reads through MiXCR, one entry per CDR3 protein. The data contain hundreds of thousands of distinct CDR3 sequences, roughly an eighth of them singletons.

V usage is TRBV12-3 or TRBV12-4 and J usage is TRBJ2-7; 7 positions agree with TRBD1. This TCR was sampled from a woman between 25 and 40 years old with Graves' ophthalmopathy. Specimen: blood. The DNA of the CDR3 is TGTGCCAGCAGTTATACAGGGGTCGAGCAGTACTTC. This translates into CASSYTGVEQYF.